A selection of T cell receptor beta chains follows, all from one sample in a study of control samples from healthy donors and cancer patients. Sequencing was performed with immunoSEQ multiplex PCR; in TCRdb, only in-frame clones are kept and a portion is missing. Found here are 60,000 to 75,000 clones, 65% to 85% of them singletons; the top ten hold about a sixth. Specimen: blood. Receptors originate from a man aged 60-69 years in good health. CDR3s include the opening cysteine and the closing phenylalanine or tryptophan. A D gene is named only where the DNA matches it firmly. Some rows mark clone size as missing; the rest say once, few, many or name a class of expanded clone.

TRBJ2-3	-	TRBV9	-	TGTGCCAGCAGCGGCAGGACAGATTCTACAGATACGCAGTATTTT	CASSGRTDSTDTQYF
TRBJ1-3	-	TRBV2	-	TGTGCCAGCAGGGAACAGGCTGCGGGGGGAAACACCATATATTTT	CASREQAAGGNTIYF
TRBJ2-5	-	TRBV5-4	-	TGTGCCAGCAGCTTGGCTTCCCGGGGCCGGGAGACCCAGTACTTC	CASSLASRGRETQYF
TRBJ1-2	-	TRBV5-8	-	TGTGCCAGCAGCTTAGGGTTCTCTAACTATGGCTACACCTTC	CASSLGFSNYGYTF
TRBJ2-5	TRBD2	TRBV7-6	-	TGTGCCAGCAGCTTCGGTCCGGGAGGGCCGGTTGAGACCCAGTACTTC	CASSFGPGGPVETQYF
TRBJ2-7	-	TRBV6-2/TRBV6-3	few	TGTGCCAGCAGTTACGGGCAGGGTGGCGAGCAGTACTTC	CASSYGQGGEQYF
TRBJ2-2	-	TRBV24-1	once	TGTGCCACCAGTGATGGGTCCTACACCGGGGAGCTGTTTTTT	CATSDGSYTGELFF
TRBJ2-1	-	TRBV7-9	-	TGTGCCAGCTCCGCCCGGTTTGAGCAGTTCTTC	CASSARFEQFF
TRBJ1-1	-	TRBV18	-	TGTGCCAGCCCTCCGGGGGTCATGAACACTGAAGCTTTCTTT	CASPPGVMNTEAFF
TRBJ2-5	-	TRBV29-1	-	TGCAGCGCCGGGGACTCCCCAGCGACCCAGTACTTC	CSAGDSPATQYF
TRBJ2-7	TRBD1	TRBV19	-	TGTGCCAGTAGTAGGACAGGGGAAGCCTACGAGCAGTACTTC	CASSRTGEAYEQYF
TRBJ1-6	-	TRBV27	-	TGTGCCAGCAGATCTCAGGACAGATATAATTCACCCCTCCACTTT	CASRSQDRYNSPLHF
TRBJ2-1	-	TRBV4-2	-	TGTGCCAGCAGCCAAGTAGCGAGTGAGCAGTTCTTC	CASSQVASEQFF
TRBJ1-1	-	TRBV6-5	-	TGTGCCTCGGACTCCCGCCCCACTGAAGCTTTCTTT	CASDSRPTEAFF
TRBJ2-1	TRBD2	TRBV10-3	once	TGTGCCACCCAAGGACTAGCGGGAGGCAATGAGCAGTTCTTC	CATQGLAGGNEQFF
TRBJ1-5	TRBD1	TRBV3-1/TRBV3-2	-	TGTGCCAGCAGCCAAGAAAAACGTCTCCGGGACAGATATAGCAATCAGCCCCAGCATTTT	CASSQEKRLRDRYSNQPQHF
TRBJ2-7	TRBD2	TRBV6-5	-	TGTGCCAGCAGCCTCGGACTAGTAAGCTACGAGCAGTACTTC	CASSLGLVSYEQYF
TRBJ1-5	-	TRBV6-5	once	TGTGCCAGCAATCCCTTCTCACCCCGGCAGCCCCAGCATTTT	CASNPFSPRQPQHF
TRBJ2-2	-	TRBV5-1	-	TGCGCCAGCAGCTTGGGACAGGTGAACACCGGGGAGCTGTTTTTT	CASSLGQVNTGELFF
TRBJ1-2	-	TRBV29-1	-	TGCAGCGTTGATCGGCCAGGGAGGGGCTACACCTTC	CSVDRPGRGYTF
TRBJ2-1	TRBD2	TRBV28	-	TGTGCCAGCAGGCTAGCGGGAGCTCTTACAAATGAGCAGTTCTTC	CASRLAGALTNEQFF
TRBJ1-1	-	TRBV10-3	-	TGTGCCATCAGTGAGTCGGGGGGGGCAACTGAAGCTTTCTTT	CAISESGGATEAFF
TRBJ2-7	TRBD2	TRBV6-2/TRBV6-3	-	TGTGCCAGCAGTTCAACCCGGCTAGCGGGAGTAGGCGAGCAGTACTTC	CASSSTRLAGVGEQYF
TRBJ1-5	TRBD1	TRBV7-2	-	TGTGCCAGCAGCTTAGGAGGACAGGGGAGCCAGCCCCAGCATTTT	CASSLGGQGSQPQHF
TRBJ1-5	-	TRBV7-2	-	TGTGCCAGCAGCTTATCGGGGGCGGTTGGCAATCAGCCCCAGCATTTT	CASSLSGAVGNQPQHF
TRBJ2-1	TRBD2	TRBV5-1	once	TGCGCCAGCAGCTTCAGACTAGCGAGGGATGAGCAGTTCTTC	CASSFRLARDEQFF
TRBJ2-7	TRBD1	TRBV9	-	TGTGCCAGCAGCCCGGGACAGAGCTCCTACGAGCAGTACTTC	CASSPGQSSYEQYF
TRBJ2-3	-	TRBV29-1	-	TGCAGCGTGGGGGACGGCACAGATACGCAGTATTTT	CSVGDGTDTQYF
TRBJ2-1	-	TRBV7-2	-	TGTGCCAGCACCTCGGGGGTATCCTACAATGAGCAGTTCTTC	CASTSGVSYNEQFF
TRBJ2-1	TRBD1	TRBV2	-	TGTGCCAGCAACCGGGACAGGTACAATGAGCAGTTCTTC	CASNRDRYNEQFF
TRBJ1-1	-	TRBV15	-	TGTGCCACCAGCAGAGTTACGGGCGGGGGCACTGAAGCTTTCTTT	CATSRVTGGGTEAFF
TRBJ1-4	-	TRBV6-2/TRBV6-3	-	TGTGCCAGCAGTTACTCGGGCTTTGAAAAACTGTTTTTT	CASSYSGFEKLFF
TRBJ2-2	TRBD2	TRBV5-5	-	TGTGCCAGCAGCTTGGAGGCGGGAGGGCCCACGAACACCGGGGAGCTGTTTTTT	CASSLEAGGPTNTGELFF
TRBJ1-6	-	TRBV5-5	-	TGTGCCAGCAGCTTGGAGACCGGGAAGAATTCACCCCTCCACTTT	CASSLETGKNSPLHF
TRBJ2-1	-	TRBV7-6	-	TGTGCCAGCAGCTTAGCCGTCCCGGTCCCAAGCTCCTACAATGAGCAGTTCTTC	CASSLAVPVPSSYNEQFF
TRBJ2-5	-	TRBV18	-	TGTGCCAGCTCGTCCGGGACCAGGAACCTCTTAAAAGAGACCCAGTACTTC	CASSSGTRNLLKETQYF
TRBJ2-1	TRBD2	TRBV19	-	TGTGCCAGTAGTATTAAGGCTAGCGGGATTTCCAACAATGAGCAGTTCTTC	CASSIKASGISNNEQFF
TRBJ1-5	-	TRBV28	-	TGTGCCAGCAGTTTAAGAACGGATAGCAATCAGCCCCAGCATTTT	CASSLRTDSNQPQHF
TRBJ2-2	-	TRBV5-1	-	TGCGCCAGCAGCTTTAGACTTAACACCGGGGAGCTGTTTTTT	CASSFRLNTGELFF
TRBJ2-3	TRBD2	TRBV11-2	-	TGTGCCAGCAGCTCACCCGGACTAGCGGGGGCGCGGCGGGCAGATACGCAGTATTTT	CASSSPGLAGARRADTQYF
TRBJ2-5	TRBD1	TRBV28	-	TGTGCCAGCAGCCGTAAACAGGGGTGGGGAGAGACCCAGTACTTC	CASSRKQGWGETQYF
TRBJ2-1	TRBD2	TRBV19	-	TGTGCCAGTAGTTCTCAAGCGGGAGGGCTCAAGGATGAGCAGTTCTTC	CASSSQAGGLKDEQFF
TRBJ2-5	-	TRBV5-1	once	TGCGCCAGCAGCTTGAGCGGCGGCCAGGGCAAGACCCAGTACTTC	CASSLSGGQGKTQYF
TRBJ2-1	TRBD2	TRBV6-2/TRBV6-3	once	TGTGCCAGCAGTTACTTAGCGGGAGGCAACAATGAGCAGTTCTTC	CASSYLAGGNNEQFF
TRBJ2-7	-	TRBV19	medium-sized	TGTGCCAGTAGTTCGACAGGTACCTACGAGCAGTACTTC	CASSSTGTYEQYF
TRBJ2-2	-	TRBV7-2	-	TGTGCCAGCAGCTTATGGGTCCGACACCAGAACACCGGGGAGCTGTTTTTT	CASSLWVRHQNTGELFF
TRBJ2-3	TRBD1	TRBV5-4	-	TGTGCCAGCAGCGTGCCTTCAGGGGGCGGCACAGATACGCAGTATTTT	CASSVPSGGGTDTQYF
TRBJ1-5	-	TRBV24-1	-	TGTGCCACCAGTGACTCTACCAGCTACGGCAATCAGCCCCAGCATTTT	CATSDSTSYGNQPQHF
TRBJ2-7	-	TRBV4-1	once	TGCGCCAGCAGCCAAGACGCTGGGGGCATCAACGAGCAGTACTTC	CASSQDAGGINEQYF
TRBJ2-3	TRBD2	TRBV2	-	TGTGCCAGCAGTGAAGAACTAGCGGGGAAGGCAGATACGCAGTATTTT	CASSEELAGKADTQYF